This entry lists 14 T cell receptor beta chains sequenced from one sample in a study of beta chain features in type 1 diabetes. Notes on the study in general: Significant though moderate, a shortening of TCRB CDR3s appeared in all four CD4+ subsets of Type 1 diabetes patients.

No antigen has been assigned to these receptors. Expressed TCRB transcripts were sequenced after all isolated RNA was converted to cDNA. Sequencing was performed with immunoSEQ multiplex PCR; in TCRdb, only in-frame clones are kept and a portion is missing. The data hold around 250,000 clones, with 20% observed a single time. The source material was naive CD4+ T cells from blood. The source is a woman aged 40 to 49 with type 1 diabetes.

This clone was observed a handful of times. The chain employs TRBV30 and TRBJ2-7; D gene ambiguous. The CDR3 runs 12 residues. The germline V and J ends were trimmed by 1 base and 3 bases, with 7 bases remaining between them. Germline V gives CDR1 GTSNPN, CDR2 SVGIG (reference sequence). This chain's CDR3 is CAWSGQDYEQYF. In nucleotides, the CDR3 is TGTGCCTGGAGTGGGCAGGACTACGAGCAGTACTTC. Full variable domain (missing parts from reference TRBV30 and TRBJ2-7): SQTIHQWPATLVQPVGSPLSLECTVEGTSNPNLYWYRQAAGRGLQLLFYSVGIGQISSEVPQNLSASRPQDRQFILSSKKLLLSDSGFYLCAWSGQDYEQYFGPGTRLTVT.

The chain joins TRBV5-1 to TRBJ2-7; D not certain. The germline CDR1 and CDR2 sequences are SGHRS and YFSETQ. V was trimmed by 2 bases and J by 2 bases, leaving 11 bases between them. The CDR3 has 14 amino acids. The chain's CDR3 is CASSFEVPAYEQYF. For the CDR3, the DNA is TGCGCCAGCAGCTTTGAGGTACCAGCCTACGAGCAGTACTTC. Supplemented by reference TRBV5-1 and TRBJ2-7, the full variable domain reads KAGVTQTPRYLIKTRGQQVTLSCSPISGHRSVSWYQQTPGQGLQFLFEYFSETQRNKGNFPGRFSGRQFSNSRSEMNVSTLELGDSALYLCASSFEVPAYEQYFGPGTRLTVT.

The rearrangement joins TRBV18 to TRBJ1-2; D gene uncertain. The CDR3 extends over 11 amino acids. Germline-derived CDR1 and CDR2 are KGHSH and LQKENI. Between the trimmed V and J ends, which lost 6 bases and 3 bases, there was a span of 5 bases. The CDR3 bases are TGTGCCAGCTCGGCTTACTATGGCTACACCTTC. Its translation: CASSAYYGYTF.

The chain combines TRBV5-1 with TRBJ2-1, with D perhaps TRBD1 (6 bases). Germline lookup yields CDR1 SGHRS and CDR2 YFSETQ. Trimming cost V 3 bases and J 1 base, with 8 bases left between them. The CDR3 is 14 amino acids. DNA for the CDR3: TGCGCCAGCAGCTCGGGACAATCCTACAATGAGCAGTTCTTC. This sequence encodes CASSSGQSYNEQFF.

The chain has TRBV30 and TRBJ1-1; no definite D call. This CDR3 has 12 amino acids. Germline lookup yields CDR1 GTSNPN and CDR2 SVGIG (reference sequence). With 3 bases removed from V and 1 base from J, the gap between germline ends came to 6 bases. For the CDR3, the DNA is TGTGCCTGGAGCGGGAGGAACACTGAAGCTTTCTTT. It specifies CAWSGRNTEAFF.

The rearrangement joins TRBV5-4 to TRBJ1-4, with 8 bases that match TRBD1. CDR3 length: 15 residues. Germline loops: CDR1 SGHNT, CDR2 YYREEE (reference sequence). With V trimmed by 5 bases and J by 8 bases, 11 bases remained unmatched. The CDR3 bases are TGTGCCAGCAGTTTGCAGCAGGGGGCAGCCGAAAAACTGTTTTTT. It translates to CASSLQQGAAEKLFF.

This clone has just a few counts. The chain links TRBV30 to TRBJ1-2, with 7 bases identical to TRBD1. This CDR3 is built from 13 residues. Trimming removed 3 bases from V and 6 bases from J; junction bases left unmatched: 7. The germline CDR1 and CDR2 sequences are GTSNPN and SVGIG (reference sequence). Here the CDR3 DNA reads TGTGCCTGGAGGGGGGCAGGGACAGATGGCTACACCTTC. This gives the protein CAWRGAGTDGYTF.

This clone was detected only a few times. This sequence joins TRBV28 and TRBJ2-1; TRBD2 matches at 13 bases. The trim removed 7 bases at V and 9 bases at J, leaving 15 bases unmatched. The CDR3 runs to 17 residues. The V gene's germline CDR1 is MDHEN and CDR2 SYDVKM. The CDR3 is CASTPSSGLAGEGEQFF. The CDR3 nucleotides are TGTGCCAGCACCCCCTCCTCAGGACTAGCGGGAGAGGGTGAGCAGTTCTTC.

This clone was counted only a few times. The V call is TRBV6-5, the J call TRBJ2-5, with 9 nucleotides matching TRBD1. Germline loops: CDR1 MNHEY, CDR2 SVGAGI. This CDR3 contains 15 residues. V gave up 3 bases and J gave up 4 bases; unmatched junction bases: 6. This CDR3 reads CASSYGTGRGETQYF. CDR3 sequence (DNA): TGTGCCAGCAGTTATGGGACAGGGAGGGGAGAGACCCAGTACTTC.

This clone was detected only a few times. The chain has TRBV4-1 and TRBJ1-1; D is ambiguous. Germline V gene lookup returns CDR1 MGHRA and CDR2 YSYEKL. The CDR3 loop spans 18 amino acids. V was pared by 1 base and J by 1 base, with 19 bases between. The CDR3: CASSQAVQFSGRNTEAFF. CDR3 coding DNA: TGCGCCAGCAGCCAAGCGGTACAGTTTTCCGGGAGGAACACTGAAGCTTTCTTT.

The gene calls are TRBV6-5 and TRBJ1-2, with TRBD1 matching over 10 bases. Germline V gene sequence: CDR1 MNHEY, CDR2 SVGAGI. CDR3 size: 14 residues. Trimming cost V 0 bases and J 6 bases; bases outside gene matches: 1. The DNA for the CDR3 is TGTGCCAGCAGTTACTCTGACAGGGGGCATGGCTACACCTTC. Translation: CASSYSDRGHGYTF.

The chain joins TRBV28 to TRBJ1-1, with D tentatively TRBD1 (5 bases). Germline values: CDR1 MDHEN, CDR2 SYDVKM. The CDR3 totals 13 residues. Trimming took off 7 bases at V and 5 bases at J, with 14 bases between the two ends. The CDR3 sequence is CASTLGVRTEAFF. The CDR3 nucleotides are TGTGCCAGCACCCTAGGGGTGCGGACTGAAGCTTTCTTT. The full variable domain, with the rest looked up from reference TRBV28 and TRBJ1-1, is DVKVTQSSRYLVKRTGEKVFLECVQDMDHENMFWYRQDPGLGLRLIYFSYDVKMKEKGDIPEGYSVSREKKERFSLILESASTNQTSMYLCASTLGVRTEAFFGQGTRLTVV.

V usage is TRBV11-2 and J usage is TRBJ1-6; tentatively, D is TRBD1 (6 bases). The germline gives CDR1 SGHAT, CDR2 FQNNGV. There are 13 residues in the CDR3. V dropped 7 bases and J dropped 8 bases, with 12 bases sitting between them. CDR3 in amino acids: CASTSKGDSPLHF. The CDR3 nucleotides read TGTGCCAGCACCTCTAAGGGGGATTCACCCCTCCACTTT. The whole variable domain, filled in from reference TRBV11-2 and TRBJ1-6, reads EAGVAQSPRYKIIEKRQSVAFWCNPISGHATLYWYQQILGQGPKLLIQFQNNGVVDDSQLPKDRFSAERLKGVDSTLKIQPAKLEDSAVYLCASTSKGDSPLHFGNGTRLTVT.

In this sample, this clone turned up a few times. V and J are TRBV25-1 and TRBJ1-2, with TRBD1 as a possible D gene (5 bases). The CDR3 is 15 residues long. Per germline, CDR1 MGHDK and CDR2 SYGVNS. Trimming removed 4 bases at V and 2 bases at J, with 14 bases between. This CDR3 is CASSVDIGLNYGYTF. The CDR3 DNA reads TGTGCCAGCAGTGTGGACATAGGGTTGAACTATGGCTACACCTTC.